A single sample is the source of the 17 T cell receptor beta chains below, sequenced in a study of T cells in Graves' hyperthyroidism and ophthalmopathy. RNA transcripts were the template for amplifying TCR beta CDR3 regions. HTBI primers were employed in a first-round RT-PCR of the TCR CDR3. TCRdb re-called the multiplex PCR reads with MiXCR, one entry per CDR3 protein. The sample shows 600,000 to 700,000 distinct CDR3 sequences, roughly 14% of them seen only once. Input material: blood. These receptors all come from a woman aged 40 to 50 with Graves' ophthalmopathy.

This clonotype was recorded at least ten times. The chain employs TRBV12-3 or TRBV12-4 and TRBJ2-7; 8 bases are a match to TRBD2. V shed 6 bases and J 5 bases; nucleotides not matched to a gene: 9. The CDR3 has 14 amino acids. The CDR3 DNA is TGTGCCAGCAGCACGACTGTCGGGGGGGACGAGCAGTACTTC. Amino acids: CASSTTVGGDEQYF.

This clonotype was seen ten or more times. The rearrangement uses TRBV6-1 and TRBJ1-2, with D hard to call. V lost 6 bases and J lost 4, with 12 bases in between. The CDR3 totals 13 residues. Germline CDR1 is MNHNS and CDR2 is SASEGT. The CDR3 loop reads CASRNGMGYGYTF. In nucleotides, the CDR3 is TGTGCCAGCAGAAACGGGATGGGCTATGGCTACACCTTC.

The chain links TRBV3-1 to TRBJ2-7; 10 bases match TRBD1. The length of the CDR3 is 17 residues. Germline V gene sequence: CDR1 LGHDT, CDR2 YNNKEL (reference sequence). V was clipped by 0 bases and J by 3 bases; unmatched bases: 8. As DNA, the CDR3 is TGTGCCAGCAGCCAAGATCGGTCCCGGGACAGGGGCTACGAGCAGTACTTC. Amino acid sequence: CASSQDRSRDRGYEQYF.

This clonotype was counted at least ten times. The chain uses TRBV11-2 and TRBJ1-5, with 7 bases identical to TRBD1. This CDR3 is built from 15 residues. V was pared by 6 bases and J by 5 bases, with 10 bases of the junction left unmatched. Germline CDR1 SGHAT, CDR2 FQNNGV. CDR3 sequence: CASSEDRDLDQPQHF. The DNA of the CDR3 is TGTGCCAGCAGTGAAGACAGGGATCTAGATCAGCCCCAGCATTTT.

This clonotype was seen repeatedly, ten times or more. The chain links TRBV28 to TRBJ2-7; a possible D gene is TRBD2 (5 bases). CDR1 is MDHEN, CDR2 SYDVKM, per germline. Trimming took 5 bases from V and 2 from J, leaving 13 bases between them. The CDR3 length is 14 residues. The CDR3: CASSPRTVTYEQYF. DNA for the CDR3: TGTGCCAGCAGTCCTCGGACTGTCACCTACGAGCAGTACTTC.

Many counts were recorded for this clonotype. The chain recombines TRBV6-5 with TRBJ1-5, with TRBD1 matching 9 bases. The CDR3 spans 14 residues. From germline, CDR1 is MNHEY and CDR2 SVGAGI. Trimming removed 4 bases from V and 6 bases from J; junction bases left unmatched: 4. In DNA form, the CDR3 reads TGTGCCAGCAGTTTTGACAGGGGGTTTCAGCCCCAGCATTTT. It codes for CASSFDRGFQPQHF.

This clonotype occurred many times. V and J are TRBV4-1 and TRBJ1-1, with a tentative D call TRBD1 (5 bases). Germline CDR1 is MGHRA and CDR2 is YSYEKL. The CDR3 length is 14 residues. Deletions cut 0 bases from V and 1 base from J, with 6 bases between. In DNA form, the CDR3 reads TGCGCCAGCAGCCAAGAGGGGACGAACACTGAAGCTTTCTTT. The encoded protein is CASSQEGTNTEAFF.

This clonotype was detected ten times or more. CDR3 loop: CAIRTGENQPQHF. The CDR3 DNA sequence: TGTGCCATCAGGACAGGGGAAAATCAGCCCCAGCATTTT. This chain uses TRBV10-3 with TRBJ1-5; 8 bases agree with TRBD1. V gave up 6 bases and J gave up 4 bases; unmatched junction bases: 2. The CDR3 is 13 residues long. Germline CDR1 ENHRY, CDR2 SYGVKD.

V gene TRBV10-3 combines with J gene TRBJ2-7; 8 positions agree with TRBD2. The V and J ends lost 5 bases and 7 bases, in that order; junction bases with no gene match: 13. This CDR3 is built from 15 residues. Germline V CDR1 and CDR2: ENHRY, SYGVKD. This CDR3 reads CAISPGSGSMGEQYF. The CDR3 DNA is TGTGCCATCAGTCCGGGGAGCGGGAGCATGGGGGAGCAGTACTTC.

This clonotype was recorded at least ten times. CDR3 region: CASSYGGHNSNQPQHF. The CDR3 bases are TGTGCCAGCAGTTACGGAGGACACAATAGCAATCAGCCCCAGCATTTT. The chain carries TRBV6-5 and TRBJ1-5; perhaps TRBD1 as D (5 bases). This CDR3 contains 16 residues. In germline, CDR1 is MNHEY, CDR2 SVGAGI. V was shortened by 2 bases and J by 0 bases, with 11 bases between the two germline ends.

This clonotype came up many times. V usage is TRBV6-2 or TRBV6-3 and J usage is TRBJ1-1, with TRBD1 as a possible D gene (5 bases). The germline gives CDR1 MNHEY, CDR2 SVGEGT. The CDR3 is 14 residues long. V lost 4 bases and J lost 0, with 9 bases in between. CDR3 bases: TGTGCCAGCAGTTCCCCGGGGCTGAACACTGAAGCTTTCTTT. Its protein is CASSSPGLNTEAFF.

A word on this clonotype: A read error is likely, as this CDR3 ends without the conserved phenylalanine or tryptophan. The V and J genes are TRBV20-1 and TRBJ2-7; D gene ambiguous. Germline loops: CDR1 DFQATT, CDR2 SNEGSKA (reference sequence). V was clipped by 1 base and J by 3 bases, with 1 base between them. The CDR3 runs 10 residues. CDR3 in DNA: TGCAGTGCTAGAGTCTACGAGCAGTACTCC. Its protein is CSARVYEQYS.

This clonotype was seen a handful of times. The J gene is TRBJ1-2, the V gene TRBV4-1; maybe TRBD1 (6 bases). CDR3 length equals 15 residues. V was cut by 1 base and J by 4 bases, with 13 bases left in between. CDR1 is MGHRA, CDR2 YSYEKL, per germline. CDR3 nucleotides: TGCGCCAGCAGCCAAGTGACAGGAGACTCCTATGGCTACACCTTC. This codes for CASSQVTGDSYGYTF.

This clonotype was observed many times. The chain couples TRBV11-2 to TRBJ1-1; D might be TRBD1 (5 bases). Germline V gives CDR1 SGHAT, CDR2 FQNNGV. This CDR3 comprises 16 residues. V was trimmed by 5 bases and J by 0 bases, leaving 16 bases between them. The DNA for the CDR3 is TGTGCCAGCAGCCCTCCTTGGCGGGGGATGAACACTGAAGCTTTCTTT. It is translated as CASSPPWRGMNTEAFF. The complete variable domain, with remaining parts taken from reference TRBV11-2 and TRBJ1-1, reads EAGVAQSPRYKIIEKRQSVAFWCNPISGHATLYWYQQILGQGPKLLIQFQNNGVVDDSQLPKDRFSAERLKGVDSTLKIQPAKLEDSAVYLCASSPPWRGMNTEAFFGQGTRLTVV.

This clonotype was seen many times. The rearrangement joins TRBV7-2 to TRBJ2-7; TRBD2 matches at 10 bases. The CDR3 spans 14 residues. Per the germline V gene, CDR1 is SGHTA and CDR2 is FQGNSA. Unmatched junction bases numbered 3, after V lost 1 base and J lost 6 bases. CDR3 in DNA: TGTGCCAGCAGCTTAGTCGCTAGCGGGAGCGAGCAGTACTTC. This encodes CASSLVASGSEQYF.

Notes on this clonotype: At one of its ends the junction is not consistent with the germline gene, which may arise from a read error. The V call is TRBV28, the J call TRBJ2-5, with TRBD2 identical over 8 bases. The CDR3 loop spans 15 amino acids. Germline V lookup: CDR1 MDHEN, CDR2 SYDVKM. The CDR3 nucleotides are TGTGCCAGCAGCCCCGGGGGGGGCCCCCAAGTGACCCAGTACTTC. Protein product: CASSPGGGPQVTQYF.

DNA of the CDR3: TGTGCCAGCAGTTTAGACAGGGGTGCGAGAGATACGCAGTATTTT. It is translated as CASSLDRGARDTQYF. The V call is TRBV6-5, the J call TRBJ2-3; 8 bases are a match to TRBD1. J gave up 5 bases and V 4 bases, and 8 bases lay outside the gene matches. The CDR3 length is 15 residues. The germline V gene encodes CDR1 MNHEY and CDR2 SVGAGI.